This T cell receptor (beta chain) was documented in a study of T cells in localized non-small cell lung cancer. Study-wide results and caveats: Uninvolved adjacent lung showed peak T cell clonality, exceeding tumor.

Germline CDR1 is SGHNT and CDR2 is YYREEE (reference sequence). There are 15 residues in the CDR3. Unmatched junction bases numbered 6, after V lost 1 base and J lost 6 bases. Concerning this clone itself: Its antigen is unknown.

This table comes from immunoSEQ multiplex PCR, and its TCRdb copy is limited to in-frame clones, with some not included. Of fewer than 30,000 clones in the sample, about nine tenths are singletons; the top ten hold about 14%. The receptor was isolated from a female donor of 60 years or more with stage II squamous cell lung carcinoma. The rearrangement links TRBV5-4 to TRBJ2-1, with 8 bases that match TRBD1. Sequences were derived from peripheral blood, sampled before any cancer treatment. CDR3 nucleotides: TGTGCCAGCAGCTTGTATGGGACAGGCAGCAATGAGCAGTTCTTC. Its translation: CASSLYGTGSNEQFF.